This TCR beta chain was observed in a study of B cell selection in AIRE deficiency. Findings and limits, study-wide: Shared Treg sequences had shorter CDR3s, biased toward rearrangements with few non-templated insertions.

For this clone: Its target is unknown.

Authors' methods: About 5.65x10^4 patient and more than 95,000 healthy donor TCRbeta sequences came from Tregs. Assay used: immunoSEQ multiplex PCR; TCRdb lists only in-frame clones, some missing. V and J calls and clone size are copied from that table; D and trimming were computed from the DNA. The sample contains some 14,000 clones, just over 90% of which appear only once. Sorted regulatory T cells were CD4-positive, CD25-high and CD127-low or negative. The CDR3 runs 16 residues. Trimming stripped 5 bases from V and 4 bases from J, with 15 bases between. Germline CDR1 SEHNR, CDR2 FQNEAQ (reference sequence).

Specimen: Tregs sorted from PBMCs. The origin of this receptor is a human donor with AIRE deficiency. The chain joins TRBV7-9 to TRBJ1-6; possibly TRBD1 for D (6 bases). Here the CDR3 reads CASSRNLGQYNSPLHF. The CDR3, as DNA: TGTGCCAGCAGCCGCAATCTCGGACAGTATAATTCACCCCTCCACTTT.